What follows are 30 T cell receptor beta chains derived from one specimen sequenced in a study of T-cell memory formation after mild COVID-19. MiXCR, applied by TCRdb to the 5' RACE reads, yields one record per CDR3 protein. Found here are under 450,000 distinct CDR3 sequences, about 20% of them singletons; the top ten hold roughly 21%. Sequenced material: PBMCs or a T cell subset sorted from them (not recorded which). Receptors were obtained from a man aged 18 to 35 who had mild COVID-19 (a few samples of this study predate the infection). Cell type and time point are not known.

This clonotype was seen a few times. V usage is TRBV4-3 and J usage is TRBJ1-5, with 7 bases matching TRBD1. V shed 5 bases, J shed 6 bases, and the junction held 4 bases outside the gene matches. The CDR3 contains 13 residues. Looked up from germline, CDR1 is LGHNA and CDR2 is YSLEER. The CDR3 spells CASSDRVGQPQHF. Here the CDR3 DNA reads TGCGCCAGCAGCGACAGGGTCGGTCAGCCCCAGCATTTT.

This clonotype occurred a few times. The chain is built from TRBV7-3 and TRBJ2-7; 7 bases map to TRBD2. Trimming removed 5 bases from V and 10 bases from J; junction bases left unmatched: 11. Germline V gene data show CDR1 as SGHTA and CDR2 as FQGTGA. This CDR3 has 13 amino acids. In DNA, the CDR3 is TGTGCCAGCAGCGAAACCCCGGGGACTACCCAGTACGTC. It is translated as CASSETPGTTQYV.

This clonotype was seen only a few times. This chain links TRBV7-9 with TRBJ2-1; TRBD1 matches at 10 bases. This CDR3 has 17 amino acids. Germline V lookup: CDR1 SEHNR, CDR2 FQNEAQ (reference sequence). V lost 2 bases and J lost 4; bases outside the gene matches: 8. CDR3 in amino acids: CASSLLRDRGLYNEQFF. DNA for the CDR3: TGTGCCAGCAGCTTACTCCGGGACAGGGGCCTGTACAATGAGCAGTTCTTC.

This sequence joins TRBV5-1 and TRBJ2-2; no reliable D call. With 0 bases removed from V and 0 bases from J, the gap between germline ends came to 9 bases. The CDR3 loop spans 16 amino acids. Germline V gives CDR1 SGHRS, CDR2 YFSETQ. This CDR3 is CASSLAGPTNTGELFF. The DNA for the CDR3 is TGCGCCAGCAGCTTGGCCGGTCCGACGAACACCGGGGAGCTGTTTTTT.

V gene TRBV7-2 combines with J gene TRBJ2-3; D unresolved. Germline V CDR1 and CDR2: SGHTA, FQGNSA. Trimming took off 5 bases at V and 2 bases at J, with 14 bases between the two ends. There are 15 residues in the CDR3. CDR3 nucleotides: TGTGCCAGCAGCCCCCGTGGTGCAGACACAGATACGCAGTATTTT. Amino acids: CASSPRGADTDTQYF.

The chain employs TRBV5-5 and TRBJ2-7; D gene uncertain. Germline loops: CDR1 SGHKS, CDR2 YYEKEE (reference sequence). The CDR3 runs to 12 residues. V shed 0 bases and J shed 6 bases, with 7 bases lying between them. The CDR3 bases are TGTGCCAGCAGCTTGGACAGTCCCGAGCAGTACGTC. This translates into CASSLDSPEQYV.

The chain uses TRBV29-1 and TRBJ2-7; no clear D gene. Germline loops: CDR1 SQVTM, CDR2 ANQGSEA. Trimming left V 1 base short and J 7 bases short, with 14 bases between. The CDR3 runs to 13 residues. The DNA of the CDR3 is TGCAGCGTTGAAGGGGTAACCCAAAGGGAGCAGTACTTC. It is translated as CSVEGVTQREQYF.

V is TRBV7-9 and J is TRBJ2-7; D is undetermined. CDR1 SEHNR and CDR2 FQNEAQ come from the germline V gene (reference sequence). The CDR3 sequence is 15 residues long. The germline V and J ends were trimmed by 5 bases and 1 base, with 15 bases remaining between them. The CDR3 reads CASSGTSSRSYEQYF. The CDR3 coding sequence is TGTGCCAGCAGCGGTACCTCGTCCCGGTCCTACGAGCAGTACTTC.

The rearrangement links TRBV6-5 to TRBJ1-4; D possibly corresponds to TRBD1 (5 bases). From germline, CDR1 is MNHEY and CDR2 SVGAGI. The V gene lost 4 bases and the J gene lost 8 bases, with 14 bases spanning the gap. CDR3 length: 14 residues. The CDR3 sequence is CASSSAGSEEKLFF. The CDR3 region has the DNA TGTGCCAGCAGTTCGGCAGGGTCAGAGGAAAAACTGTTTTTT.

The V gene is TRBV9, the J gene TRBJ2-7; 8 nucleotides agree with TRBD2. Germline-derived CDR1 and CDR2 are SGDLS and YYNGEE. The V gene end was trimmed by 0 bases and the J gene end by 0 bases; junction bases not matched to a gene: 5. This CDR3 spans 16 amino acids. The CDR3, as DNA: TGTGCCAGCAGCGTAGGGGTAGCGGGGAGCTCCTACGAGCAGTACTTC. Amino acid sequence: CASSVGVAGSSYEQYF.

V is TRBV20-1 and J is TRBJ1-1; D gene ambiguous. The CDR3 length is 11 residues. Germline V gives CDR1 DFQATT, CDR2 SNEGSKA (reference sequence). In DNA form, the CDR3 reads TGCAGGAAGGGAGGAAAGACTGAAGCTTTCTTT. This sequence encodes CRKGGKTEAFF.

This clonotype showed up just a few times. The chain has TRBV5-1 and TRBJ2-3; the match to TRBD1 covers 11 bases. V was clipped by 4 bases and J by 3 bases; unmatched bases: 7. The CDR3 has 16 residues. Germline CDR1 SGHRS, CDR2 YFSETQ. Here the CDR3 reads CASSHGTGGWTDTQYF. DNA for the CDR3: TGCGCCAGCAGCCACGGGACAGGGGGATGGACAGATACGCAGTATTTT. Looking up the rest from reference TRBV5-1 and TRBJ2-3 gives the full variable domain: KAGVTQTPRYLIKTRGQQVTLSCSPISGHRSVSWYQQTPGQGLQFLFEYFSETQRNKGNFPGRFSGRQFSNSRSEMNVSTLELGDSALYLCASSHGTGGWTDTQYFGPGTRLTVL.

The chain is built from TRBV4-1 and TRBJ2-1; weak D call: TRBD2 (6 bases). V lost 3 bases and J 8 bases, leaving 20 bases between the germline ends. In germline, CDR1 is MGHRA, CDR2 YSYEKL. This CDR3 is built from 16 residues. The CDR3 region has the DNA TGCGCCAGCAGCCAGACGGACGGCGGGACGGTGGATGAGCAGTTCTTC. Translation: CASSQTDGGTVDEQFF.

DNA of the CDR3: TGTGCCAGCAGCTTGGGAGCGGGTTTCAGGCCGGGGAACACTGAAGCTTTCTTT. This codes for CASSLGAGFRPGNTEAFF. The chain is built from TRBV5-5 and TRBJ1-1; no clear D gene. CDR1 and CDR2 (germline): SGHKS, YYEKEE (reference sequence). Trimming shortened V by 0 bases and J by 1 base, and 19 bases separated the two germline ends. There are 18 residues in the CDR3.

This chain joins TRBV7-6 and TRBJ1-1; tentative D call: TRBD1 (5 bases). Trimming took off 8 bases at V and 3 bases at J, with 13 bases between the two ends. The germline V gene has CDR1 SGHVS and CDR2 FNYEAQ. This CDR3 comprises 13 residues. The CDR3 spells CASGDPGHTEAFF. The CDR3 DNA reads TGTGCCAGCGGCGACCCGGGGCACACTGAAGCTTTCTTT.

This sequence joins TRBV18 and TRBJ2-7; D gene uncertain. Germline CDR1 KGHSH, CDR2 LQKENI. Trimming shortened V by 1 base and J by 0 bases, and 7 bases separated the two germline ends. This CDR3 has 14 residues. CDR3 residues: CASSPQYSSYEQYF. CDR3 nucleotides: TGTGCCAGCTCACCACAGTACAGCTCCTACGAGCAGTACTTC. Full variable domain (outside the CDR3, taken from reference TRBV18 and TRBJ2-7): NAGVMQNPRHLVRRRGQEARLRCSPMKGHSHVYWYRQLPEEGLKFMVYLQKENIIDESGMPKERFSAEFPKEGPSILRIQQVVRGDSAAYFCASSPQYSSYEQYFGPGTRLTVT.

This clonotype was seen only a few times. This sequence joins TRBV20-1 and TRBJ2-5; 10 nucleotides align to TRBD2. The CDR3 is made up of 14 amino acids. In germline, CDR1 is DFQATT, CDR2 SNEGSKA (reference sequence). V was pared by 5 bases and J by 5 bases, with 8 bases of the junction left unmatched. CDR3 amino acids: CSAQTSGQHETQYF. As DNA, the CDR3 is TGCAGTGCTCAGACTAGCGGGCAACACGAGACCCAGTACTTC.

CDR3 bases: TGTGCCAGCAGTTTAGTCGCCGAGGGCGGGGGGGCCTACAATGAGCAGTTCTTC. It yields the protein CASSLVAEGGGAYNEQFF. V gene TRBV12-3 or TRBV12-4 combines with J gene TRBJ2-1; TRBD2 agrees at 9 bases. This CDR3 region has 18 residues. V shed 1 base and J 2 bases; nucleotides not matched to a gene: 9.

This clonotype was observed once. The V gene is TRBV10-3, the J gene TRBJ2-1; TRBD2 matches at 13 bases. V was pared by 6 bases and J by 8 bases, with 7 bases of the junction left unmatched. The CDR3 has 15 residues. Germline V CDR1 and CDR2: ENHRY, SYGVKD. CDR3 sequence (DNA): TGTGCCATCAGGCAAGGACTAGCGGGGGTGGATGAGCAGTTCTTC. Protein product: CAIRQGLAGVDEQFF.

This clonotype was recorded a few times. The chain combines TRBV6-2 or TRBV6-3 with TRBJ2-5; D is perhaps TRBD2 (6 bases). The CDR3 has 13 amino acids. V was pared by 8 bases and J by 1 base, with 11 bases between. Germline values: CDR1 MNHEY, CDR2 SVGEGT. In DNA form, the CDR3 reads TGTGCCAGCTTGCGGGGCCCCCAAGAGACCCAGTACTTC. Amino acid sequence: CASLRGPQETQYF.

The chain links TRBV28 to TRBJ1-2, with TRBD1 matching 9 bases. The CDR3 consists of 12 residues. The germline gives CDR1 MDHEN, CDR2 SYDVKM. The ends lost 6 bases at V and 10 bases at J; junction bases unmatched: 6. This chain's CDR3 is CASRGTGLDYTF. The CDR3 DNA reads TGTGCCAGCAGGGGGACAGGGTTGGACTACACCTTC.

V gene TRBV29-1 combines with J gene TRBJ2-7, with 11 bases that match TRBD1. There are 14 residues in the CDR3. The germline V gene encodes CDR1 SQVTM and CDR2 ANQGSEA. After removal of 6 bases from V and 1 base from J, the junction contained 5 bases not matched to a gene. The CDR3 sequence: CSVYGTGGSYEQYF. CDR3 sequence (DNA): TGCAGCGTCTATGGGACAGGGGGTTCCTACGAGCAGTACTTC.

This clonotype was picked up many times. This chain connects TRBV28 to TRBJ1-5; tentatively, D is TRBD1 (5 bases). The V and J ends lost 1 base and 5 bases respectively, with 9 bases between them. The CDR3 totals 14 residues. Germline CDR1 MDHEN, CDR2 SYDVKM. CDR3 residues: CASSLLAGHQPQHF. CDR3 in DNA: TGTGCCAGCAGTTTATTGGCAGGGCATCAGCCCCAGCATTTT.

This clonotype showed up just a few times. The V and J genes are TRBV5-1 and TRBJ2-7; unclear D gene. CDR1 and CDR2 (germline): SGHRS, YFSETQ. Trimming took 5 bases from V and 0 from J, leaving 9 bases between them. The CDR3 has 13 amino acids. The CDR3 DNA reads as TGCGCCAGCAGATCTACAGACTCCTACGAGCAGTACTTC. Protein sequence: CASRSTDSYEQYF.

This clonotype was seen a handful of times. CDR3 loop: CASSRDRAETQYF. DNA of the CDR3: TGCGCCAGCAGTCGCGACAGGGCCGAGACCCAGTACTTC. J is TRBJ2-5 and V is TRBV5-1, with 7 bases that match TRBD1. V gave up 5 bases and J gave up 5 bases; unmatched junction bases: 6. The length of the CDR3 is 13 residues. The germline V gene encodes CDR1 SGHRS and CDR2 YFSETQ.

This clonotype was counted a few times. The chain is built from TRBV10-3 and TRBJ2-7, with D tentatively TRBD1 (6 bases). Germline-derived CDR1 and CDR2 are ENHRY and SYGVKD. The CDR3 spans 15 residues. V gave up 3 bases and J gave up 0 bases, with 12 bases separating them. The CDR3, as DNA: TGTGCCATCAGTGACCAAGGACAGAGCTCCTACGAGCAGTACGTC. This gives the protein CAISDQGQSSYEQYV.

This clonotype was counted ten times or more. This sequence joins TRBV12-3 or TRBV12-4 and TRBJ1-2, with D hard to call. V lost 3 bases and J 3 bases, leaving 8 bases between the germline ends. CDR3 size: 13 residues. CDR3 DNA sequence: TGTGCCAGCAGTTTCGGGGAAGACTATGGCTACACCTTC. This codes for CASSFGEDYGYTF.

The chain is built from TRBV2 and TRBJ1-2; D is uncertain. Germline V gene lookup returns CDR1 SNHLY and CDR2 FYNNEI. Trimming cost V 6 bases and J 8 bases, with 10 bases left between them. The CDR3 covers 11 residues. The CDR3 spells CASSPYEGYTF. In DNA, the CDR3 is TGTGCCAGCAGCCCCTATGAGGGCTACACCTTC.

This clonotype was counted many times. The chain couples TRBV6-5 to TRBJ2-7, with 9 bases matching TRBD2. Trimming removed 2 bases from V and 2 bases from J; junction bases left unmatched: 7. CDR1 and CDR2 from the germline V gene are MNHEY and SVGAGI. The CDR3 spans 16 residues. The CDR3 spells CASSYGAGGLAYEQYF. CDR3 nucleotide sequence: TGTGCCAGCAGTTACGGAGCGGGGGGCTTGGCCTACGAGCAGTACTTC.

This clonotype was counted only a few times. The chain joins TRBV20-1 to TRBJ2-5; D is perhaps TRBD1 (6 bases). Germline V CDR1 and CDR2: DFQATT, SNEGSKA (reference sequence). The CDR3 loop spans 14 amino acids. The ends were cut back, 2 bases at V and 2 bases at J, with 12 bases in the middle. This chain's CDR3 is CSARRGSFQETQYF. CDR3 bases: TGCAGTGCTAGAAGGGGGAGCTTTCAAGAGACCCAGTACTTC.